This T cell receptor beta chain was sequenced for a study of T cells in Graves' hyperthyroidism and ophthalmopathy. Any patient presenting with uncontrolled infection, other autoimmune disease, pregnancy or lactation was left out. The study based diagnoses on clinical symptoms, serum thyroxine and TRAb, thyroid ultrasound and orbital computed tomography. The CDR3 has 17 amino acids. Germline V gene lookup returns CDR1 MNHNS and CDR2 SASEGT. The ends lost 0 bases at V and 0 bases at J; junction bases unmatched: 6. This clonotype showed up many times. Amplification yielded TCR beta CDR3 regions, with RNA transcripts as the source. With the HTBI primer set, the TCR CDR3 went through a first round of RT-PCR. One entry per CDR3 protein results from TCRdb running MiXCR on the multiplex PCR reads. Here the sample spans about 370,000 distinct CDR3 sequences, around 15% being singletons.

The rearrangement links TRBV6-1 to TRBJ2-3, with TRBD2 matching 7 bases. The source material was blood. The receptor was isolated from a woman aged 55 to 70 with Graves' ophthalmopathy. DNA for the CDR3: TGTGCCAGCAGTGAAGCGCTGCCAGCGGGAAGCACAGATACGCAGTATTTT. Encoded protein: CASSEALPAGSTDTQYF.